The table lists the clone carrying this T cell receptor beta chain with many counts. Both TCRalpha and TCRbeta chains were reverse transcribed with V-gene-specific primers. TCR amplification involved about 21 PCR cycles with a constant-region primer and V-primer adapter. One entry per CDR3 protein, called by TCRdb with MiXCR from the reads. The sample gives about 35,000 distinct CDR3 sequences, roughly 20% of which show up once; approximately 9% is in the top ten. This sample was included in a study of low-dose radiotherapy and immunotherapy resistance in tumors. The sample's time point: after trial treatment. Treatment of the sample: LDRT plus nivolumab, ipilimumab, low-dose cyclophosphamide and aspirin (RACIN trial). Patients deemed eligible presented with advanced solid tumors lacking tumor-infiltrating lymphocytes. CDR1 SGHRS and CDR2 YFSETQ come from the germline V gene. The CDR3 totals 14 residues. Between the trimmed V and J ends, which lost 3 bases and 0 bases, there was a span of 6 bases.

The chain is built from TRBV5-1 and TRBJ1-4; D remains unclear. Sequencing was performed on PBMCs, taken after low-dose radiotherapy plus immunotherapy. The TCR comes from a female donor with ovarian cancer. This chain's CDR3 is CASSWTATNEKLFF. The CDR3 nucleotides are TGCGCCAGCAGCTGGACTGCAACTAATGAAAAACTGTTTTTT.